This TCR beta chain was sequenced during a study of shared clonotypes between healthy human individuals. Clones were read by immunoSEQ multiplex PCR, and TCRdb kept only the in-frame ones, dropping some. The sample has roughly 650,000 clones, approximately 97% seen once; the top ten hold 0.057%. The CDR3 consists of 14 residues. Germline CDR1 is MNHNY and CDR2 is SVGAGI (reference sequence). V was clipped by 7 bases and J by 6 bases, with 18 bases between them. The sequence was obtained from a woman under 40 in good health. The rearrangement links TRBV6-6 to TRBJ1-2; TRBD1 might be the D (5 bases). Sequenced sample: naive CD4+ T cells sorted from blood. Subset here: CD45RA+ positively selected. CDR3 protein: CASKPTTGPNGYTF. The CDR3 DNA reads TGTGCCAGCAAACCCACCACAGGCCCCAATGGCTACACCTTC.